The 15 T cell receptor beta chains presented below share a single source sample, sequenced in a study of PD-1 blockade in mismatch repair-deficient tumors. The data were produced by immunoSEQ multiplex PCR, yet TCRdb's version contains in-frame clones alone and is incomplete. The sample includes under 95,000 clones, 70% to 90% seen only once; the top ten take less than 6%. The sequences come from peripheral blood, collected 44 weeks after starting pembrolizumab. The receptors here all came from an adult with mismatch repair-deficient cancer.

The V and J genes are TRBV10-1 and TRBJ2-7, with TRBD1 identical over 10 bases. CDR3 length equals 14 residues. V lost 2 bases to trimming and J lost 4 bases; unmatched junction nucleotides: 2. Looked up from germline, CDR1 is WNHNN and CDR2 is SYGVQD (reference sequence). CDR3 DNA sequence: TGCGCCAGCAGTGAGGGACAGGGGGAATACGAGCAGTACTTC. Its protein is CASSEGQGEYEQYF.

The chain links TRBV7-9 to TRBJ1-1; D is unclear. The CDR3 totals 14 residues. V lost 0 bases and J 8 bases, leaving 13 bases between the germline ends. Germline V lookup: CDR1 SEHNR, CDR2 FQNEAQ (reference sequence). CDR3 loop: CASSLAPAAGEAFF. The CDR3 nucleotides are TGTGCCAGCAGCTTAGCGCCGGCAGCTGGAGAAGCTTTCTTT. Supplemented by reference TRBV7-9 and TRBJ1-1, the full variable domain reads DTGVSQNPRHKITKRGQNVTFRCDPISEHNRLYWYRQTLGQGPEFLTYFQNEAQLEKSRLLSDRFSAERPKGSFSTLEIQRTEQGDSAMYLCASSLAPAAGEAFFGQGTRLTVV.

This clone turned up a few times. This sequence joins TRBV5-8 and TRBJ1-4; 8 bases agree with TRBD1. Germline CDR1 is SGHTS and CDR2 is YDEGEE. This CDR3 has 15 amino acids. V trimming: 4 bases; J trimming: 4 bases; junction bases outside the gene matches: 6. The CDR3 bases are TGTGCCAGCAGCCTGGGACAGGAACATAATGAAAAACTGTTTTTT. This gives the protein CASSLGQEHNEKLFF.

This clone was seen at least ten times. This sequence joins TRBV7-9 and TRBJ2-2; D might be TRBD1 (5 bases). Trimming removed 2 bases at V and 4 bases at J, with 5 bases between. This CDR3 has 13 amino acids. Per the germline V gene, CDR1 is SEHNR and CDR2 is FQNEAQ (reference sequence). As DNA, the CDR3 is TGTGCCAGCAGCTTAACAGGCACCGGGGAGCTGTTTTTT. Amino acids: CASSLTGTGELFF.

Here the CDR3 DNA reads TGTGCCAGCACCCAACTAGCGGGAGCCTACGAGCAGTACTTC. It codes for CASTQLAGAYEQYF. The rearrangement uses TRBV27 and TRBJ2-7; 11 bases agree with TRBD2. Germline V gene sequence: CDR1 MNHEY, CDR2 SMNVEV (reference sequence). CDR3 size: 14 residues. V lost 7 bases to trimming and J lost 2 bases; unmatched junction nucleotides: 4.

CDR3 DNA sequence: TGCAGCGTTACCCCGGGGGGCTCGGGGACCCAGTACTTC. The encoded protein is CSVTPGGSGTQYF. The J gene is TRBJ2-5, the V gene TRBV29-1, with TRBD2 as a possible D gene (7 bases). CDR1 and CDR2 from the germline V gene are SQVTM and ANQGSEA. The germline V and J ends were trimmed by 5 bases and 7 bases, with 17 bases remaining between them. This CDR3 spans 13 amino acids.

In regard to this clone: The same CDR3 is also encoded by other DNA sequences in this sample. The V and J genes are TRBV7-9 and TRBJ2-1; TRBD2 aligns across 7 bases. This CDR3 is built from 12 residues. Germline CDR1 and CDR2: SEHNR and FQNEAQ (reference sequence). V trimming: 5 bases; J trimming: 9 bases; junction bases outside the gene matches: 4. CDR3 region: CASSVGEGEQFF. The CDR3 nucleotides read TGTGCCAGCAGCGTAGGGGAGGGTGAGCAGTTCTTC. Using reference TRBV7-9 and TRBJ2-1 for the parts outside the CDR3, the full variable domain is DTGVSQNPRHKITKRGQNVTFRCDPISEHNRLYWYRQTLGQGPEFLTYFQNEAQLEKSRLLSDRFSAERPKGSFSTLEIQRTEQGDSAMYLCASSVGEGEQFFGPGTRLTVL.

This clone was recorded once. The rearrangement joins TRBV28 to TRBJ1-2; 11 positions match TRBD1. The J segment lost 3 bases and the V segment lost 5 bases, leaving 8 bases of the junction unmatched. Germline V gene lookup returns CDR1 MDHEN and CDR2 SYDVKM. The CDR3 is made up of 16 amino acids. The CDR3 sequence is CASSRGTGGYYYGYTF. In DNA, the CDR3 is TGTGCCAGCAGTCGCGGGACAGGGGGATATTACTATGGCTACACCTTC.

The chain links TRBV13 to TRBJ2-3; TRBD1 aligns across 8 bases. The CDR3 is 16 amino acids. J gave up 7 bases and V 5 bases, and 14 bases lay outside the gene matches. Germline V CDR1 and CDR2: PRHDT, FYEKMQ (reference sequence). DNA of the CDR3: TGTGCCAGCAGCCAGGGGGTGAGGACAGGGCAATATACGCAGTATTTT. This sequence encodes CASSQGVRTGQYTQYF.

This rearrangement joins TRBV11-3 to TRBJ2-4; the D gene is possibly TRBD2 (6 bases). The germline V gene has CDR1 SGHNT and CDR2 YENEEA. The CDR3 has 16 amino acids. V was shortened by 5 bases and J by 3 bases, with 17 bases between the two germline ends. The CDR3 DNA reads TGTGCCAGCAGCCTGTTTGGGGGAGGAGGCAAAAACATTCAGTACTTC. It codes for CASSLFGGGGKNIQYF. The entire variable domain, with the rest obtained from reference TRBV11-3 and TRBJ2-4, is as follows: EAGVVQSPRYKIIEKKQPVAFWCNPISGHNTLYWYLQNLGQGPELLIRYENEEAVDDSQLPKDRFSAERLKGVDSTLKIQPAELGDSAVYLCASSLFGGGGKNIQYFGAGTRLSVL.

The DNA for the CDR3 is TGTGCCAGCAGCCGGAGCGAGAAAGCCGCCGAGACCCAGTACTTC. Protein: CASSRSEKAAETQYF. V usage is TRBV7-6 and J usage is TRBJ2-5; no clear D. V lost 5 bases to trimming and J lost 5 bases, with 18 bases between them. CDR3 length: 15 residues. Germline CDR1 SGHVS, CDR2 FNYEAQ.

This rearrangement joins TRBV27 to TRBJ1-1; D is unresolved. Germline V gene data show CDR1 as MNHEY and CDR2 as SMNVEV (reference sequence). Trimming shortened V by 4 bases and J by 4 bases, and 13 bases separated the two germline ends. The CDR3 extends over 14 amino acids. The CDR3, as DNA: TGTGCCAGCAGTTACGGGGTCGGGAGCACTGAAGCTTTCTTT. Encoded protein: CASSYGVGSTEAFF.

The chain carries TRBV4-3 and TRBJ2-1; 8 bases are shared with TRBD2. There are 16 residues in the CDR3. V trimming: 0 bases; J trimming: 3 bases; junction bases outside the gene matches: 4. Germline V gene data show CDR1 as LGHNA and CDR2 as YSLEER. The CDR3: CASSQDPGGSYNEQFF. Here the CDR3 DNA reads TGCGCCAGCAGCCAAGATCCGGGAGGGAGCTACAATGAGCAGTTCTTC.

This clone was seen once. The chain links TRBV30 to TRBJ1-2; D is unresolved. Germline CDR1 reads GTSNPN; CDR2 reads SVGIG (reference sequence). The CDR3 consists of 12 residues. The V and J ends lost 1 base and 6 bases respectively, with 9 bases between them. CDR3 loop: CAWSDRWNGYTF. The DNA of the CDR3 is TGTGCCTGGAGTGACCGCTGGAATGGCTACACCTTC.

The V gene is TRBV4-1, the J gene TRBJ2-3; 9 bases fit TRBD2. The CDR3 length is 17 residues. V was pared by 3 bases and J by 0 bases, with 7 bases of the junction left unmatched. CDR1 and CDR2 (germline): MGHRA, YSYEKL. The CDR3 loop reads CASSHRLAGASTDTQYF. In nucleotides, the CDR3 is TGCGCCAGCAGCCACCGATTAGCGGGAGCTAGCACAGATACGCAGTATTTT.